This T cell receptor beta chain was sequenced in a study of blood T cell repertoires in COVID-19. As for the study in general: Acute and convalescent COVID-19 specimens originated in the United States, Italy and Spain.

TCRdb keeps only in-frame clones here, not all; method: immunoSEQ multiplex PCR. Of about 160,000 clones listed, 85% to 90% are singletons. V lost 6 bases and J 4 bases, leaving 13 bases between the germline ends. The CDR3 has 13 amino acids. Germline lookup yields CDR1 WSHSY and CDR2 SAAADI. Enrolled during active infection, Seattle patients were then followed longitudinally. The receptor's source is a man younger than 30 with COVID-19, enrolled during active disease. Sequencing input: peripheral blood. The V gene is TRBV10-2, the J gene TRBJ2-7; D is unclear. CDR3 coding DNA: TGCGCCAGCAGCCTCACCCCTAGGTACGAGCAGTACTTC. Translating it yields CASSLTPRYEQYF.